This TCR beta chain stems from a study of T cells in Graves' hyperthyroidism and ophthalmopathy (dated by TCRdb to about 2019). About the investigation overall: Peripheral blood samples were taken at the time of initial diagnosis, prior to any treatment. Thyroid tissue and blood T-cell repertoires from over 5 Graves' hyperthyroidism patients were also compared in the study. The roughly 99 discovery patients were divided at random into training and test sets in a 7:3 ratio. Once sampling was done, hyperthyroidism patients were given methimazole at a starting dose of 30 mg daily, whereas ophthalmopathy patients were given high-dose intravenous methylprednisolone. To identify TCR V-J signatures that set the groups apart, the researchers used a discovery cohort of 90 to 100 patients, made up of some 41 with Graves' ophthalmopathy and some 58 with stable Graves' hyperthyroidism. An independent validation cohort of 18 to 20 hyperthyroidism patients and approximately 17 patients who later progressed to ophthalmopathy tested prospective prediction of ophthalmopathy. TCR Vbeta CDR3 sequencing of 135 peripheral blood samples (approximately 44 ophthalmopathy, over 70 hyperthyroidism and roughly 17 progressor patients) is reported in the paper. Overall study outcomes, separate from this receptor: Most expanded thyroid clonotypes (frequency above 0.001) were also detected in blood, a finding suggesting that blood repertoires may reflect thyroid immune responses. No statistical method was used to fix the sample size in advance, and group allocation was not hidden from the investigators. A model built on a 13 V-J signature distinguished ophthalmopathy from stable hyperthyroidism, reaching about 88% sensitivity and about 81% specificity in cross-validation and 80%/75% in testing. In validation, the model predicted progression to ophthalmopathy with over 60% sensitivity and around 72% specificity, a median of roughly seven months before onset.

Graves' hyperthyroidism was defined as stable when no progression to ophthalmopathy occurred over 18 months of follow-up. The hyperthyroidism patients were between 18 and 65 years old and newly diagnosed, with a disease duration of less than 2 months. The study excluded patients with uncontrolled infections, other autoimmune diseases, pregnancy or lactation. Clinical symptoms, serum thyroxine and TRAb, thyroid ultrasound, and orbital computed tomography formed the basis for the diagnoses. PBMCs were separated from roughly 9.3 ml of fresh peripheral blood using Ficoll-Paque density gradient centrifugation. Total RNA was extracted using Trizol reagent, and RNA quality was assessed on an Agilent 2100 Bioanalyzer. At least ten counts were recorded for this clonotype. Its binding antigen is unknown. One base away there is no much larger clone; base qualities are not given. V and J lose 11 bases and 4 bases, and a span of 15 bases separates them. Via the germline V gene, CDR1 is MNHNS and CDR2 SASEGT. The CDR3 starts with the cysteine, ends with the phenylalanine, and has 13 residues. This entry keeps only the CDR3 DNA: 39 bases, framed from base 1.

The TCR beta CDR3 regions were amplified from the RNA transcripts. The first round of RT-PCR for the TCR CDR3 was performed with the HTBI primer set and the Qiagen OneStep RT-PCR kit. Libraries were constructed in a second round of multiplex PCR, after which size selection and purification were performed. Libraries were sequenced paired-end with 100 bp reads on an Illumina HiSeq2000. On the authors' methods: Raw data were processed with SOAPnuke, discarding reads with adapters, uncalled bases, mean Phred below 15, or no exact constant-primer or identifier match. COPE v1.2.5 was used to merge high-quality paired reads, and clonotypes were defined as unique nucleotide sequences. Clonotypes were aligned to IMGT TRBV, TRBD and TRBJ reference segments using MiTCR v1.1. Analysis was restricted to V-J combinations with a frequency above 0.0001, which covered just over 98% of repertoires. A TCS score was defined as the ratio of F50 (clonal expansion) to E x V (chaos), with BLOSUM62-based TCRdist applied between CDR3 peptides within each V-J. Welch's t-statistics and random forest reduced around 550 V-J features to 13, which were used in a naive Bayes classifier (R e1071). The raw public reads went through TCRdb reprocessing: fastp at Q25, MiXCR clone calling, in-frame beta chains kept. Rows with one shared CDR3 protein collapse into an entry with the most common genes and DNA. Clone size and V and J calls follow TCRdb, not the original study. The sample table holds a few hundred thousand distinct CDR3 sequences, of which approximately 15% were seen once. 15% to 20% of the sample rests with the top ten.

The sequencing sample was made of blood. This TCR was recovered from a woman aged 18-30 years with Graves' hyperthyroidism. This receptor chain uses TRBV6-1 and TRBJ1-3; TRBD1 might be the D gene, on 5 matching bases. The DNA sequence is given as TGTGCCGTGGCGCGGGGCTGGGGAAACACCATATATTTT. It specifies CAVARGWGNTIYF.